This TCR beta chain comes out of a study of shared clonotypes between healthy human individuals. In regard to this clone: The target antigen is unknown.

Study observations and caveats: It was anticipated that sequencing depth would influence how many clonotypes donors shared.

The germline V gene has CDR1 LGHNA and CDR2 YNFKEQ. V was shortened by 4 bases and J by 0 bases, with 10 bases between the two germline ends. This CDR3 spans 14 amino acids. Every subset had its genomic DNA shared out evenly among several immunoSEQ plates. Amplification in unsorted PBMC replicate PCRs started from 250 to 350 ng DNA, which equals 30,000 to 35,000 T cell genomes. Clones were read by immunoSEQ multiplex PCR, and TCRdb kept only the in-frame ones, dropping some. Found here are some 480,000 clones, roughly 85% of them singletons; the top ten hold approximately 12%. The chain is built from TRBV4-2 and TRBJ2-7; D may be TRBD1 (6 bases). Sequenced sample: PBMCs. This clonotype was sampled from a middle-aged woman in good health. Some clones in this sample may be carry-over from other donors' samples. The CDR3 sequence: CASSPTGNSYEQYF. CDR3 DNA sequence: TGTGCCAGCAGCCCAACAGGGAACTCCTACGAGCAGTACTTC.